The entry below gives a single TCR beta chain sequence along with its context. Sequencing used immunoSEQ multiplex PCR; TCRdb keeps in-frame clones, though not all of them. The table includes approximately 47,000 clones, approximately 85% detected once. The time point here: pretreatment peripheral blood. The data originate from a study of PD-L1 blockade in urothelial cancer. At the level of the study: Patients' atezolizumab regimen, 1,200 mg intravenously every 3 weeks, began around 2014. Males with bladder-origin urothelial cancer constituted most of the roughly 29 patients.

Losses at the gene ends were 4 bases for V and 8 bases for J; bases not matched to a gene: 4. Per the germline V gene, CDR1 is SGHAT and CDR2 is FQNNGV. The CDR3 covers 15 residues. The TCR sequence derives from a man over 45 with urothelial cancer. The sequencing here drew on PBMCs, taken around atezolizumab (anti-PD-L1) treatment. The V gene is TRBV11-2, the J gene TRBJ2-1; 14 nucleotides align to TRBD2. The chain's CDR3 is CASSSGGLAGDEQFF. CDR3 sequence (DNA): TGTGCCAGCAGCTCGGGGGGACTAGCGGGAGATGAGCAGTTCTTC. Together with reference TRBV11-2 and TRBJ2-1, the CDR3 gives the full variable domain: EAGVAQSPRYKIIEKRQSVAFWCNPISGHATLYWYQQILGQGPKLLIQFQNNGVVDDSQLPKDRFSAERLKGVDSTLKIQPAKLEDSAVYLCASSSGGLAGDEQFFGPGTRLTVL.